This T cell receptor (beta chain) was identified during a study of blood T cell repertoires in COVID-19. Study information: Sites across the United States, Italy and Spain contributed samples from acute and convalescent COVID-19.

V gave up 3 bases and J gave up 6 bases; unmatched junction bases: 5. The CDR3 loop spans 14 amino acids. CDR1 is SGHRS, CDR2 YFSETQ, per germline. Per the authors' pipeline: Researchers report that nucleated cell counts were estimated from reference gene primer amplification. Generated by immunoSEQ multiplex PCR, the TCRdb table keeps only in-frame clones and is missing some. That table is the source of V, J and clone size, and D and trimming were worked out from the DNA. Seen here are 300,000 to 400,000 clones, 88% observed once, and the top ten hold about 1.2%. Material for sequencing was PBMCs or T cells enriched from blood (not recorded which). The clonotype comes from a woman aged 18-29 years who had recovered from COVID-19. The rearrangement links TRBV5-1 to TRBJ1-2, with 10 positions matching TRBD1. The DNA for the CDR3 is TGCGCCAGCAGCTACGGGACAGGGGTAAATGGCTACACCTTC. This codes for CASSYGTGVNGYTF. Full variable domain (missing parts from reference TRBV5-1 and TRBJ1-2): KAGVTQTPRYLIKTRGQQVTLSCSPISGHRSVSWYQQTPGQGLQFLFEYFSETQRNKGNFPGRFSGRQFSNSRSEMNVSTLELGDSALYLCASSYGTGVNGYTFGSGTRLTVV.